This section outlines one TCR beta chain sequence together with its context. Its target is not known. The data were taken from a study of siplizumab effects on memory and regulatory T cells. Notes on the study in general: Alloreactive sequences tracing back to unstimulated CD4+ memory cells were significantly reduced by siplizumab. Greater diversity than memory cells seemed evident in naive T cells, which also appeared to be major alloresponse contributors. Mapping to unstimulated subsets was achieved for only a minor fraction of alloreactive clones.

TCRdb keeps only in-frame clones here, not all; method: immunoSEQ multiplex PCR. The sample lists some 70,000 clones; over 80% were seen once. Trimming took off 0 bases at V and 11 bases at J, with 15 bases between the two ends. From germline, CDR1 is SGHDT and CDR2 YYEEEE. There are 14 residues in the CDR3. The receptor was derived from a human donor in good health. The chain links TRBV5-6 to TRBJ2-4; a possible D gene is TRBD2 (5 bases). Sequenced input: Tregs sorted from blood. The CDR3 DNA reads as TGTGCCAGCAGCTTGGGAACGGACTCCTTCCTTCAGTACTTC. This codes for CASSLGTDSFLQYF.